Sequencing of this TCR beta chain was carried out in a study of blood T cells in healthy people across ages. PCR was performed a second time for 7 to 11 cycles using a sample-barcoded 5' primer and a J-beta primer mix. TCRdb processed the 5' RACE reads anew with MiXCR; each CDR3 protein has one entry. The table lists over 1,200,000 distinct CDR3 sequences, roughly 60% of them singletons, with over 5% in the top ten. V was clipped by 2 bases and J by 2 bases, with 11 bases between them. The CDR3 spans 15 residues. Germline CDR1 and CDR2: MGHDK and SYGVNS. Remarks on this clonotype: Antigen unknown.

Notes on the study in general: More naive CD4+ cells and higher diversity marked long-lived donors relative to aged donors. A roughly linear age-dependent decrease characterized TCR beta diversity per million T cells.

The sequence came from a man aged 18 to 30 in good health. Sequenced sample: blood. The chain joins TRBV25-1 to TRBJ2-3, with D maybe TRBD2 (5 bases). The CDR3 loop reads CASSEDSAPTDTQYF. CDR3 nucleotide sequence: TGTGCCAGCAGTGAAGATAGCGCACCCACAGATACGCAGTATTTT.